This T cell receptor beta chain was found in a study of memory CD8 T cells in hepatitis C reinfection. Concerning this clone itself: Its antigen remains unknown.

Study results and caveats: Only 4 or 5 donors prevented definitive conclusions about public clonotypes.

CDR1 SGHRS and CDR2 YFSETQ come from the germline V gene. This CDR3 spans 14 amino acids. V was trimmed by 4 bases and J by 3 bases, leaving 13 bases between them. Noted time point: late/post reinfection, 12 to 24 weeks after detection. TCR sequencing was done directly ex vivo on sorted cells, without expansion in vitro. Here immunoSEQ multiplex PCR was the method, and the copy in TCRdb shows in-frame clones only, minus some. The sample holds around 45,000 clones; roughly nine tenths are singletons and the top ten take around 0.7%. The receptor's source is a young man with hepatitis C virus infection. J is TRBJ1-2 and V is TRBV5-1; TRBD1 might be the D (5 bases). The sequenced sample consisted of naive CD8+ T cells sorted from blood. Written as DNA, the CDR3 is TGCGCCAGCAGCAGCAGGGATCTCGACTATGGCTACACCTTC. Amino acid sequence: CASSSRDLDYGYTF. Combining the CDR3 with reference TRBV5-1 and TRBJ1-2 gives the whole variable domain KAGVTQTPRYLIKTRGQQVTLSCSPISGHRSVSWYQQTPGQGLQFLFEYFSETQRNKGNFPGRFSGRQFSNSRSEMNVSTLELGDSALYLCASSSRDLDYGYTFGSGTRLTVV.